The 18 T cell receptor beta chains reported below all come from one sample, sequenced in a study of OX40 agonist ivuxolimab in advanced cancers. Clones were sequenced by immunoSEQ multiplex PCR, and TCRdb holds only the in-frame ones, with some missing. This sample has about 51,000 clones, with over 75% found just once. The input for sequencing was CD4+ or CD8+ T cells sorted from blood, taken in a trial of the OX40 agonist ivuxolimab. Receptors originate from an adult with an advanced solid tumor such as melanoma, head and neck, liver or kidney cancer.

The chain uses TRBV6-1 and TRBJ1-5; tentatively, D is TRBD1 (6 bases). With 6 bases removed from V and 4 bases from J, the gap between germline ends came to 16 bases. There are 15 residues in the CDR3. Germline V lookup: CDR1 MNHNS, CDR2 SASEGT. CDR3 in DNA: TGTGCCAGCAGACCAGGGAGGGGGTGGAATCAGCCCCAGCATTTT. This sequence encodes CASRPGRGWNQPQHF.

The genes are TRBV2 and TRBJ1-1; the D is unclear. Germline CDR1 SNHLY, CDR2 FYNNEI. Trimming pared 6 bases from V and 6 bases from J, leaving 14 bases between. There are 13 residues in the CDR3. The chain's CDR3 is CASSREGPSEAFF. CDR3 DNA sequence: TGTGCCAGCAGCCGAGAGGGCCCCTCTGAAGCTTTCTTT.

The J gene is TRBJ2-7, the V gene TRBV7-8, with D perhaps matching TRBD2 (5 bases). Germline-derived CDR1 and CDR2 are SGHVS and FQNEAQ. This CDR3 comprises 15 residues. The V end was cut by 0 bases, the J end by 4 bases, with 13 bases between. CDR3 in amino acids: CASSLAPAGGYEQYF. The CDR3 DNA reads TGTGCCAGCAGCTTAGCGCCTGCCGGAGGATACGAGCAGTACTTC. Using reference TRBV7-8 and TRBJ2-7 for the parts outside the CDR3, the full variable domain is GAGVSQSPRYKVAKRGQDVALRCDPISGHVSLFWYQQALGQGPEFLTYFQNEAQLDKSGLPSDRFFAERPEGSVSTLKIQRTQQEDSAVYLCASSLAPAGGYEQYFGPGTRLTVT.

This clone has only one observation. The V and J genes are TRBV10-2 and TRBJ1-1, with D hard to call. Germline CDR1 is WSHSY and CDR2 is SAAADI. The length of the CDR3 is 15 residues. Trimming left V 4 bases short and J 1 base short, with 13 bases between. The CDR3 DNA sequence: TGCGCCAGCAGTGCAGGTCGGCAGACGAACACTGAAGCTTTCTTT. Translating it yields CASSAGRQTNTEAFF.

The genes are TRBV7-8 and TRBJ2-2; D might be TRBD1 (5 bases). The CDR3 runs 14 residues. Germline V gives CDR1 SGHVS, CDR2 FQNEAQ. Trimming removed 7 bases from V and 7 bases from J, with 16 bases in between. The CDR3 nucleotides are TGTGCCAGCATCCCAGCCCCAGGGTTCGGGGAGCTGTTTTTT. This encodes CASIPAPGFGELFF.

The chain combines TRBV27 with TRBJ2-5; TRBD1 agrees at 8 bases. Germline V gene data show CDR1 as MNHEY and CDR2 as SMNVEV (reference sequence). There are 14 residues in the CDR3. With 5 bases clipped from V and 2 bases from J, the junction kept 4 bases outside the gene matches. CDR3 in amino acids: CASSDRGGQETQYF. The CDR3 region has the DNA TGTGCCAGCAGTGACAGGGGAGGACAAGAGACCCAGTACTTC.

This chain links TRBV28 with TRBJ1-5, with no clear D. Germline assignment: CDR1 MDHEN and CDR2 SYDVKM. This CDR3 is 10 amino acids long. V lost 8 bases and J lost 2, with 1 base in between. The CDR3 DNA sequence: TGTGCCAGCGGCAATCAGCCCCAGCATTTT. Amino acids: CASGNQPQHF.

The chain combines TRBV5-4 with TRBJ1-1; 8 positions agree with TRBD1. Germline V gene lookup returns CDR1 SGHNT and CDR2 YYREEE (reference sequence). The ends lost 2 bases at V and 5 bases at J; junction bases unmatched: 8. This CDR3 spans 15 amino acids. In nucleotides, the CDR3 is TGTGCCAGCAGCTTCTCAGGACAGGGAAGGACTGAAGCTTTCTTT. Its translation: CASSFSGQGRTEAFF.

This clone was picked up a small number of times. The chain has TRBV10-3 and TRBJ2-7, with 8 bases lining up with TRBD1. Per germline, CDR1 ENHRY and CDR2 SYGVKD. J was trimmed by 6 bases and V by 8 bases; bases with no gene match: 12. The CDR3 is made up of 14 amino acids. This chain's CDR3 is CAISNGQGGLEQYF. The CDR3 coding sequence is TGTGCCATCTCCAACGGACAGGGTGGGCTCGAGCAGTACTTC.

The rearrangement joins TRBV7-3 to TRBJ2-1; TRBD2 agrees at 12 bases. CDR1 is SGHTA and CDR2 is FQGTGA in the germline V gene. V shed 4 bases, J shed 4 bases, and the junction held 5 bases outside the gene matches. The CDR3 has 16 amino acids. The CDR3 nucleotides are TGTGCCAGCAGCTCGGCACTAGCGGGAGGATACAATGAGCAGTTCTTC. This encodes CASSSALAGGYNEQFF.

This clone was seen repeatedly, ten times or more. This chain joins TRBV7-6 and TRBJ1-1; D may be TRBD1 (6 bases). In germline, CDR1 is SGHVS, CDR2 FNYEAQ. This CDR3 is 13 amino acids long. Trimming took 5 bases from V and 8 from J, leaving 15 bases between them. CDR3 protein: CASSPYSGAEAFF. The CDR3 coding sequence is TGTGCCAGCAGCCCGTATTCGGGGGCGGAAGCTTTCTTT.

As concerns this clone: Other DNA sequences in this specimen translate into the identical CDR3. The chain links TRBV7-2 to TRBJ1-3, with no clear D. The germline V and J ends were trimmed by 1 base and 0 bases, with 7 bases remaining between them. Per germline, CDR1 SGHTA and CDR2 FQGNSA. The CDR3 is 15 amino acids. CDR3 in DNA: TGTGCCAGCAGCTTAGTGGGGAGCTCTGGAAACACCATATATTTT. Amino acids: CASSLVGSSGNTIYF.

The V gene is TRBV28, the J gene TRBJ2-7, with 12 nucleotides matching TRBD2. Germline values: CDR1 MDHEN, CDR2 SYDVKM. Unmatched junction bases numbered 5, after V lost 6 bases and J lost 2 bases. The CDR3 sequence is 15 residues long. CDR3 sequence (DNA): TGTGCCAGCAGCCCAACTAGCGGGAGGACCTACGAGCAGTACTTC. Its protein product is CASSPTSGRTYEQYF.

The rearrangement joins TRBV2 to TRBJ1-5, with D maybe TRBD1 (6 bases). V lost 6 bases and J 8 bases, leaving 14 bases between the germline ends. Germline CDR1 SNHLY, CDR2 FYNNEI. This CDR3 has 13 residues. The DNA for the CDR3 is TGTGCCAGCAGGGGACACCCCAGAGAGCCCCAGCATTTT. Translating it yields CASRGHPREPQHF.

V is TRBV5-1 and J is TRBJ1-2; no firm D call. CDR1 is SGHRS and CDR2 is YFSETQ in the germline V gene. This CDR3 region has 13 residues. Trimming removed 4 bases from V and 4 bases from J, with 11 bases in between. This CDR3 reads CASSDGSLYGYTF. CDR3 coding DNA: TGCGCCAGCAGCGATGGAAGCCTCTATGGCTACACCTTC.

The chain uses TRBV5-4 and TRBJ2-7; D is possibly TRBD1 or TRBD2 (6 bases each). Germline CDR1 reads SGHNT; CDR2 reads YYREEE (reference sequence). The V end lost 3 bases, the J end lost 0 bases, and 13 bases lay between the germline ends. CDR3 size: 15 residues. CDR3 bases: TGTGCCAGCAGCTCGGTAGGGGGGTACTCCTACGAGCAGTACTTC. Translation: CASSSVGGYSYEQYF.

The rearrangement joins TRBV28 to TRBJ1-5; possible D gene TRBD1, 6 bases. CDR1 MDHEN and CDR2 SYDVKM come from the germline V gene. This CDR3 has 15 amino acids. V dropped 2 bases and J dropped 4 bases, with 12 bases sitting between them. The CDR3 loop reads CASSLPAGDNQPQHF. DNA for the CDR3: TGTGCCAGCAGTTTACCGGCAGGGGATAATCAGCCCCAGCATTTT.

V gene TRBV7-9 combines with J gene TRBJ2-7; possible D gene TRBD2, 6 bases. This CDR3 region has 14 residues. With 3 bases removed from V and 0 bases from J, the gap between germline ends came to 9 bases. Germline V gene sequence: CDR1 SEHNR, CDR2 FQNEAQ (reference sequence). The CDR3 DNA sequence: TGTGCCAGCAGCTTTGTCGGGGGCTCCTACGAGCAGTACTTC. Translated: CASSFVGGSYEQYF.